Sequencing of this TCR beta chain was carried out in a study of T cell repertoires in cytomegalovirus infection (dated by TCRdb to the late 2010s). With regard to the full study: Peptide stimulations targeted recently identified HLA-C-restricted CMV epitopes, whose presentation resists viral immunomodulation, together with well-studied HLA-B-restricted epitopes. Because public TCR beta signatures pointed to carriage of CMV infection together with the matching HLA type, the HLA type of each donor mattered for the analysis. Results the study describes overall, beyond this receptor: In both this cohort and an independent 352-donor cohort, the cumulative frequency of public TCR beta family members distinguished carriers of CMV infection plus the relevant HLA type. The ex vivo response was dominated by HLA-C-restricted CMV-specific TCR beta clonotypes, which also provided the single most frequent clonotype in two of eight donors.

In the paper's terms, the treatment or condition label means: in vitro stimulation with specific CMV peptide epitopes to enrich CMV-specific T cells. Sequencing was carried out with an Illumina HiSeq 1500. TCRdb reanalyzed the raw reads on its own, using fastp at Q25 for trimming and MiXCR for clone calling, and kept in-frame beta chains. Every CDR3 protein is listed once, alongside the most common genes and DNA of its rows. For this sample there are 750,000 to 950,000 distinct CDR3 sequences; about 29% appear just once. Around 14% of the sample belongs to the ten largest clones. As regards this clonotype: The antigen it binds to is not known. Base qualities are not at hand, and no much larger clone is one base apart.

Reading the germline V gene gives CDR1 MNHNS and CDR2 SASEGT. The V and J ends are trimmed by 5 bases and 1 base, leaving 12 bases between them. The CDR3, from cysteine to phenylalanine, totals 15 residues. Only the CDR3 region is kept as DNA, spanning 45 bases read in frame from base 1. The sample was cultured CD8+ T cells from PBMCs, taken from culture after CMV antigen stimulation. Recombination connected TRBV6-1 to TRBJ1-5; no D segment can be confidently identified. This sequence was found in a human donor in good health (CMV status not recorded). Some clones in this sample may be carry-over from other donors' samples. The CDR3 region reads CASSSLTWSNQPQHF. The DNA sequence reads TGTGCCAGCAGTAGCCTTACCTGGAGCAATCAGCCCCAGCATTTT.